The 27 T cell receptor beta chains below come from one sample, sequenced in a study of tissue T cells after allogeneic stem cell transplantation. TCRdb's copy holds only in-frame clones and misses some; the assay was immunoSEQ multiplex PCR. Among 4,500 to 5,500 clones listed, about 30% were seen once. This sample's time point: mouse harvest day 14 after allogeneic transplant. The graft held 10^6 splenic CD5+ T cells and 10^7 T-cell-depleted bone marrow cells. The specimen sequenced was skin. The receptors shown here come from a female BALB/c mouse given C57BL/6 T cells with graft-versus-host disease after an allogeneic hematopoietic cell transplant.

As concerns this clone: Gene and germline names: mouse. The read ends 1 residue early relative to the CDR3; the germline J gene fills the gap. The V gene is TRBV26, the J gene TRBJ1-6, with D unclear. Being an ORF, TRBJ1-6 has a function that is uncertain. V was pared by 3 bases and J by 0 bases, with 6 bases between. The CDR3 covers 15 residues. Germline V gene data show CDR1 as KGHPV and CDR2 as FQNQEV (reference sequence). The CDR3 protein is CASSLLNSYNSPLYF. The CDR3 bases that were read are TGTGCCAGCAGTCTATTGAATTCCTATAATTCGCCCCTCTAC.

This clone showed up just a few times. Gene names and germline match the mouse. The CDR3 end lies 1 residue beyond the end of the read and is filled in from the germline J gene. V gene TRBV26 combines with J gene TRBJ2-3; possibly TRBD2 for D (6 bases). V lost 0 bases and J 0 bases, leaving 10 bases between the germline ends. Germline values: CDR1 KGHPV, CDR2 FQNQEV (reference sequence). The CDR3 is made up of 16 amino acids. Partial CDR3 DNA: TGTGCCAGCAGTCTGTCGGCGGGGACTAGTGCAGAAACGCTGTAT. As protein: CASSLSAGTSAETLY. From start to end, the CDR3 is CASSLSAGTSAETLYF.

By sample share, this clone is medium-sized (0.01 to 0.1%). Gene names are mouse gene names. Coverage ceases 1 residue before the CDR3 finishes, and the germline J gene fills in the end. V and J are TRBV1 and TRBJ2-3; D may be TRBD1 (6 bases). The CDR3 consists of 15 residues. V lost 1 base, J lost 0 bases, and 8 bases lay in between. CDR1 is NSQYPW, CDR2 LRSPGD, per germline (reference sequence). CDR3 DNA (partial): TGCACCTGCAGTGCAGGACAGGCTAGTGCAGAAACGCTGTAT. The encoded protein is CTCSAGQASAETLY. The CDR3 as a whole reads CTCSAGQASAETLYF.

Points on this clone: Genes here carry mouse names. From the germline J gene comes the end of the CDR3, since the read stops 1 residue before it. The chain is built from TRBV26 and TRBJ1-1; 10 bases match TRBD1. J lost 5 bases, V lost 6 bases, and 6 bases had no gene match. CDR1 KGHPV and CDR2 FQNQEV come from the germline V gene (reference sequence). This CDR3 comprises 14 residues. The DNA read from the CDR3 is TGTGCCAGCAGCTCGGGACAGGGGAAGACAGAAGTCTTC. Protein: CASSSGQGKTEVF. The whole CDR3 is CASSSGQGKTEVFF.

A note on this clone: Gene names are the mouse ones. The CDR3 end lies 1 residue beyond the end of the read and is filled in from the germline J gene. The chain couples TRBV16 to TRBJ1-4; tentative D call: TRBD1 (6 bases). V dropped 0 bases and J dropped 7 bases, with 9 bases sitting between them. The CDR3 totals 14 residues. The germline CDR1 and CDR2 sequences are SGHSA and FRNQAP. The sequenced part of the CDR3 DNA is TGTGCAAGCAGCTTAGAAACAGGGCTCGAAAGATTATTT. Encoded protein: CASSLETGLERLF. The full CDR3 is CASSLETGLERLFF.

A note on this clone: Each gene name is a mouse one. CDR3 in amino acids: CASSLSPDSPLYF. Incomplete CDR3 DNA: TGTGCCAGCAGTCTGTCTCCAGATTCGCCCCTCTAC. This rearrangement joins TRBV26 to TRBJ1-6; no clear D gene. Coverage ceases 1 residue before the CDR3 finishes, and the germline J gene fills in the end. TRBJ1-6 is treated as an ORF (open reading frame) with a function not yet certain. The CDR3 is 13 amino acids. CDR1 KGHPV and CDR2 FQNQEV come from the germline V gene (reference sequence). V lost 0 bases, J lost 8 bases, and 5 bases lay in between.

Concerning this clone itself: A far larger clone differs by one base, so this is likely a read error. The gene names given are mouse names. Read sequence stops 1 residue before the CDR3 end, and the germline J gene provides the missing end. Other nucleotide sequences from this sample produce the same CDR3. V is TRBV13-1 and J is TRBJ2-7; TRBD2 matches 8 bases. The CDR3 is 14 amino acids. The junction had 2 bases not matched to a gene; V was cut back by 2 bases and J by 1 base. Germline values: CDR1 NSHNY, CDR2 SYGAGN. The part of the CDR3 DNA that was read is TGTGCCAGCAGTGACTGGGGGGATTCCTATGAACAGTAC. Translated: CASSDWGDSYEQY. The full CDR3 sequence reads CASSDWGDSYEQYF.

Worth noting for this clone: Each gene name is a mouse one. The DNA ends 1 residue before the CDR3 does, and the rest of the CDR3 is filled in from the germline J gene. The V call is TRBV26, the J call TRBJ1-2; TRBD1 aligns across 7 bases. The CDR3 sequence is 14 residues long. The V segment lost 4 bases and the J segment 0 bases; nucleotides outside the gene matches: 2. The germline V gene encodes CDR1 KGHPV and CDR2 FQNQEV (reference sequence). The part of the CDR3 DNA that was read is TGTGCCAGCAGTCGAGGACAGGCAAACTCCGACTACACC. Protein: CASSRGQANSDYT. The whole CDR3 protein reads CASSRGQANSDYTF.

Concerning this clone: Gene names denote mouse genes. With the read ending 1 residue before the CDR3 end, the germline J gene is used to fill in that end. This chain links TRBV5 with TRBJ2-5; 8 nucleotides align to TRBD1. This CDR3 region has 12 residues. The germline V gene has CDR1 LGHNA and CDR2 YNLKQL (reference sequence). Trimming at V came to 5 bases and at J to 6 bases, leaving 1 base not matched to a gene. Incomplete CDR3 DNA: TGTGCCAGCAGCGGGGACAGGGACACCCAGTAC. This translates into CASSGDRDTQY. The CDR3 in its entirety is CASSGDRDTQYF.

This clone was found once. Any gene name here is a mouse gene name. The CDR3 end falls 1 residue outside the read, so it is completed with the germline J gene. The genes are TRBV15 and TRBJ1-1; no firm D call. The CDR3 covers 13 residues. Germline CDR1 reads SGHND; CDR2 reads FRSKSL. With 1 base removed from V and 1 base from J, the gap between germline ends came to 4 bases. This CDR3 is CASSLGGNTEVFF. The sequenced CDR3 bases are TGTGCCAGCAGTTTAGGGGGGAACACAGAAGTCTTC.

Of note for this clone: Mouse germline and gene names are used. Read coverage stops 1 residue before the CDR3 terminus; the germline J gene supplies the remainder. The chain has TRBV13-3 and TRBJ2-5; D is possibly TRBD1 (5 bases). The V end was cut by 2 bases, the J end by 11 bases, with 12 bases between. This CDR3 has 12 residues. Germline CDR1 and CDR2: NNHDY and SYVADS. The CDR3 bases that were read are TGTGCCAGCAGTGACAGGGTCCAAAGCCAGTAC. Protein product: CASSDRVQSQY. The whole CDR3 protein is CASSDRVQSQYF.

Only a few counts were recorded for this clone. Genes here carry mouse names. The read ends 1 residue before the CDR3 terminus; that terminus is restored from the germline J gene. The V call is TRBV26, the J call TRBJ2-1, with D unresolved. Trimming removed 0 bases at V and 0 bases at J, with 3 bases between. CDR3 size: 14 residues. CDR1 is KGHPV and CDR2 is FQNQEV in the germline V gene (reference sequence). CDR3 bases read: TGTGCCAGCAGTCTGTCGCATAACTATGCTGAGCAGTTC. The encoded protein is CASSLSHNYAEQF. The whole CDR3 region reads CASSLSHNYAEQFF. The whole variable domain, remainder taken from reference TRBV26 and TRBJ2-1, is NSKVIQTPRYLVKGQGQKAKMRCIPEKGHPVVFWYQQNKNNEFKFLINFQNQEVLQQIDMTEKRFSAECPSNSPCSLEIQSSEAGDSALYLCASSLSHNYAEQFFGPGTRLTVL.

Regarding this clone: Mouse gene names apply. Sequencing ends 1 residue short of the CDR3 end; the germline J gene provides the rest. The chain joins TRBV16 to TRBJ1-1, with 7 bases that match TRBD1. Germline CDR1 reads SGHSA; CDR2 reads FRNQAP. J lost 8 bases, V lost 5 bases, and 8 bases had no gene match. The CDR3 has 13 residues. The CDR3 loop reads CASSLGQKGEVFF. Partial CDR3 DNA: TGTGCAAGCAGCCTGGGACAGAAGGGGGAAGTCTTC. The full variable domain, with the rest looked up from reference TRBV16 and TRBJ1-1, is NAGVIQTPRHKVTGKGQEATLWCEPISGHSAVFWYRQTIVQGLEFLTYFRNQAPIDDSGMPKERFSAQMPNQSHSTLKIQSTQPQDSAVYLCASSLGQKGEVFFGKGTRLTVV.

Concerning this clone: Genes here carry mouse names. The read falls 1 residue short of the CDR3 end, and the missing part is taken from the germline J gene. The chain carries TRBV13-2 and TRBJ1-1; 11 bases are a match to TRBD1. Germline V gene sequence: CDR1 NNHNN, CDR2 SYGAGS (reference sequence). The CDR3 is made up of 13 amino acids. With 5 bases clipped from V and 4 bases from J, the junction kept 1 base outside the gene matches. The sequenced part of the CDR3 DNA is TGTGCCAGCGGGGACAGGGGGCTCACAGAAGTCTTC. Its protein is CASGDRGLTEVF. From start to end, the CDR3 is CASGDRGLTEVFF.

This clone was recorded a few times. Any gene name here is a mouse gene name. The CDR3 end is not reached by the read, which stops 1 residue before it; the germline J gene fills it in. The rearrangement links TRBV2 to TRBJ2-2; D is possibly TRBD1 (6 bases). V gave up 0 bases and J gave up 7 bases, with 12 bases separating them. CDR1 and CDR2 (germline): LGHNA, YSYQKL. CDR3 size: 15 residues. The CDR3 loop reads CASSQDWQGHGQLYF. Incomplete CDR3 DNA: TGTGCCAGCAGCCAAGATTGGCAGGGGCACGGGCAGCTCTAC.

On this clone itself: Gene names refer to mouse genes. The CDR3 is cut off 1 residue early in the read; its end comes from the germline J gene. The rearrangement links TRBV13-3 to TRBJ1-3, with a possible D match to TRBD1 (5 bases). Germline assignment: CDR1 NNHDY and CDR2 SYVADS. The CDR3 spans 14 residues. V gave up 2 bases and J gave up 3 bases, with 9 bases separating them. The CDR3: CASSEVGVGNTLYF. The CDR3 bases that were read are TGTGCCAGCAGTGAGGTAGGGGTTGGAAATACGCTCTAT. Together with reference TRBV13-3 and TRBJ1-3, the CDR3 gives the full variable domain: EAAVTQSPRSKVAVTGGKVTLSCHQTNNHDYMYWYRQDTGHGLRLIHYSYVADSTEKGDIPDGYKASRPSQENFSLILELASLSQTAVYFCASSEVGVGNTLYFGEGSRLIVV.

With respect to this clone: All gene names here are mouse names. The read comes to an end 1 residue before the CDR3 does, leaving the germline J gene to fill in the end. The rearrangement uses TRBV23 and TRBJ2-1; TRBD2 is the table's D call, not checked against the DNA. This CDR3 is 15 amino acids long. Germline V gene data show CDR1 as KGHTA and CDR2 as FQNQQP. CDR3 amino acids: CSSSPWGGARAEQFF. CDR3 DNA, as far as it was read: TGCTCCAGCAGCCCCTGGGGGGGCGCAAGGGCTGAGCAGTTC.

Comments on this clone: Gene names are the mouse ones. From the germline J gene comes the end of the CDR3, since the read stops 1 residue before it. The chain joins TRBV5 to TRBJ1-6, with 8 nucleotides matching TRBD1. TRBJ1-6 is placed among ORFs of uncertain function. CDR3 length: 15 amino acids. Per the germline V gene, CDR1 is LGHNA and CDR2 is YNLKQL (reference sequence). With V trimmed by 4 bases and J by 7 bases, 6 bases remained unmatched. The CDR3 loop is CASSPRTGRNSPLYF. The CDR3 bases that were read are TGTGCCAGCAGCCCCAGGACAGGGAGGAATTCGCCCCTCTAC.

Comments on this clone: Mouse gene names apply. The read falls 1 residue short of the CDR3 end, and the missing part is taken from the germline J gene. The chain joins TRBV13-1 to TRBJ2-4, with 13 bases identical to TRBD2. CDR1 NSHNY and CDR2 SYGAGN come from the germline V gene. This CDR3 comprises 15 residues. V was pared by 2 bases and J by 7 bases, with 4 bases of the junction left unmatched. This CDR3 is CASSERGLGGHTLYF. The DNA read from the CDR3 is TGTGCCAGCAGTGAAAGAGGACTGGGGGGGCACACCTTGTAC.

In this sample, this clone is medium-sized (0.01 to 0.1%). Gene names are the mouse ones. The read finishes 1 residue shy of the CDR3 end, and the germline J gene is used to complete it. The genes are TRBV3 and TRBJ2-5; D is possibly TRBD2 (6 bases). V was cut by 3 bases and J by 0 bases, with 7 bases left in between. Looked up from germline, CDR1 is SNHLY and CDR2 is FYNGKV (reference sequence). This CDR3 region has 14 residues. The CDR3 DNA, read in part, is TGTGCCAGCAGCTTGGGGGGAAACCAAGACACCCAGTAC. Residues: CASSLGGNQDTQY. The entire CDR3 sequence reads CASSLGGNQDTQYF.

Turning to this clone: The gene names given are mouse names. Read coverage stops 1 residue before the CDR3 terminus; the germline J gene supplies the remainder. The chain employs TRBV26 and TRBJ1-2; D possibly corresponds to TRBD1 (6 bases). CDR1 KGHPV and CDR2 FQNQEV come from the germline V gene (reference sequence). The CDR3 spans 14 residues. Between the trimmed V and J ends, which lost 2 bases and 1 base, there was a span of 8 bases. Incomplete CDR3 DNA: TGTGCCAGCAGTCTGCCGGGACAAAACTCCGACTACACC. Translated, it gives CASSLPGQNSDYT. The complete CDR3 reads CASSLPGQNSDYTF.

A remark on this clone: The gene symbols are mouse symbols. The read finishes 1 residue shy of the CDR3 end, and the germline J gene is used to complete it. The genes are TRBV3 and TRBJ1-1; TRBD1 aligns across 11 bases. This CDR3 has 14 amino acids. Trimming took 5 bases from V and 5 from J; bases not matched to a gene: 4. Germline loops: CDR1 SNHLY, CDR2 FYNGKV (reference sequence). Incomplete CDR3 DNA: TGTGCCAGCAGCCAGGGGACAGGGGGGACAGAAGTCTTC. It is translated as CASSQGTGGTEVF. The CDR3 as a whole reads CASSQGTGGTEVFF. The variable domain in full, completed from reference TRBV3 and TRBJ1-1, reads GPKVLQIPSHQIIDMGQMVTLNCDPVSNHLYFYWYKQILGQQMEFLVNFYNGKVMEKSKLFKDQFSVERPDGSYFTLKIQPTALEDSAVYFCASSQGTGGTEVFFGKGTRLTVV.

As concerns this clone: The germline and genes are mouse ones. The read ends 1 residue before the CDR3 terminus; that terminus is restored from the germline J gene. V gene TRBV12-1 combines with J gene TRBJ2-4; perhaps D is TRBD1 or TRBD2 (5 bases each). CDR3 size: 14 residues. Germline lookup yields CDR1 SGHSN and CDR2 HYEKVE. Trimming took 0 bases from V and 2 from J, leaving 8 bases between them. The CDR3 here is CASSLVGTQNTLYF. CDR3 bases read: TGTGCCAGCTCTCTCGTGGGGACTCAAAACACCTTGTAC.

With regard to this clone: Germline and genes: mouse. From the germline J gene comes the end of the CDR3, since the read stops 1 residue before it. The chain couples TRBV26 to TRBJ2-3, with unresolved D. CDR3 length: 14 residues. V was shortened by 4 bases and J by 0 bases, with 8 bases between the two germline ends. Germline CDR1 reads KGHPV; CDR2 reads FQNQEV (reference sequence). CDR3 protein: CASSRTSSAETLYF. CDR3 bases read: TGTGCCAGCAGTCGCACATCTAGTGCAGAAACGCTGTAT.

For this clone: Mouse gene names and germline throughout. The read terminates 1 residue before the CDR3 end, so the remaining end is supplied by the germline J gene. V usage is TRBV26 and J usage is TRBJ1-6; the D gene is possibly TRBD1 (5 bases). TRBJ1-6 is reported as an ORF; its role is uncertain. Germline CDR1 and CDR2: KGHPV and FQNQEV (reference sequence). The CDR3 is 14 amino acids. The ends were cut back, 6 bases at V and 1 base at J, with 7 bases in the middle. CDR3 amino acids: CASSQGSYNSPLYF. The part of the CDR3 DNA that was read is TGTGCCAGCAGCCAGGGATCCTATAATTCGCCCCTCTAC.

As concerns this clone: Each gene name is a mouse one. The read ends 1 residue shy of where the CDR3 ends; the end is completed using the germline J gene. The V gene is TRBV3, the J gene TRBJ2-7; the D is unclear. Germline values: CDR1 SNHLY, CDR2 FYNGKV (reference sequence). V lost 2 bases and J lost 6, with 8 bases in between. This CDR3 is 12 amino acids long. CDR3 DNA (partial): TGTGCCAGCAGCTTACAGCGCGGTGAACAGTAC. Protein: CASSLQRGEQY. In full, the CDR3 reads CASSLQRGEQYF.

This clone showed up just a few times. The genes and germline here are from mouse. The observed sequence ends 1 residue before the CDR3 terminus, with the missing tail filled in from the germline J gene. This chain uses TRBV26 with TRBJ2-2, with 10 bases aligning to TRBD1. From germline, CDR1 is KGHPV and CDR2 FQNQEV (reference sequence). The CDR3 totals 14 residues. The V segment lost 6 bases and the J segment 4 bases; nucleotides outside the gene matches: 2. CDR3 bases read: TGTGCCAGCAGGCGGACAGGGGGCACCGGGCAGCTCTAC. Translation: CASRRTGGTGQLY. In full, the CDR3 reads CASRRTGGTGQLYF.